This TCR beta chain originates from a study of beta chain features in type 1 diabetes. CDR1 and CDR2 from the germline V gene are MNHEY and SMNVEV (reference sequence). This CDR3 has 15 amino acids. The V and J ends lost 4 bases and 3 bases, in that order; junction bases with no gene match: 6. Study results and caveats: Patients and controls would be equally affected if PCR favored shorter templates. A definitive answer on HLA type influencing TCRB rearrangement was not reached here. Researchers report that Type 1 diabetes patients had moderately but significantly shorter TCRB CDR3s across all four CD4+ subsets.

Every isolated RNA sample was fully reverse transcribed, so sequencing captured expressed TCRB transcripts. The repertoire was sequenced with immunoSEQ multiplex PCR; TCRdb's copy has only in-frame clones and lacks some. The sample includes some 150,000 clones, under 60% of them seen just once. CD45RO/CCR7/CD25/CD127/CD95/CD27 separated CD4+ naive, central memory, regulatory and stem cell-like memory cells by sorting. Of note for this clone: Its antigen is unknown.

The sample taken for sequencing was Tregs from blood. The TCR originated in a young man in good health. This sequence joins TRBV27 and TRBJ1-3; TRBD1 agrees at 7 bases. CDR3 DNA sequence: TGTGCCAGCAGTTCGGGAACAGGGGTTGGAAACACCATATATTTT. Its translation: CASSSGTGVGNTIYF.